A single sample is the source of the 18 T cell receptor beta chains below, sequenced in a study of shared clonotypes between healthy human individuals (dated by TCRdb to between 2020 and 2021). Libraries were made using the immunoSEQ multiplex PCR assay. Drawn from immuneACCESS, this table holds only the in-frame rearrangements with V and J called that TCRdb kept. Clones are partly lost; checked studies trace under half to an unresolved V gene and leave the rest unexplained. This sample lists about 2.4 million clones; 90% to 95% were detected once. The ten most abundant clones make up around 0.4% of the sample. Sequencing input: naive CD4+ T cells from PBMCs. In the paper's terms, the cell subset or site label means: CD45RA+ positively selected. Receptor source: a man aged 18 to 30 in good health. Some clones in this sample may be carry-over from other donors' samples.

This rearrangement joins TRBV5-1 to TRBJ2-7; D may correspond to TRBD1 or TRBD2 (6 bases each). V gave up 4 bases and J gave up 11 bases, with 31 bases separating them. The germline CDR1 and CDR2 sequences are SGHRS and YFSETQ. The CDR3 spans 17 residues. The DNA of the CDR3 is TGCGCCAGCAGCCTGCCGGGCGGGGACACCGAGATGCGACGGGAGTACTTC. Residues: CASSLPGGDTEMRREYF.

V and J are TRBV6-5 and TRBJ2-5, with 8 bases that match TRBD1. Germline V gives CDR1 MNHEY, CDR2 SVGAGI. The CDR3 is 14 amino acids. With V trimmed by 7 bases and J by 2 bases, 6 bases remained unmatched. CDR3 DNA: TGTGCCAGCAAGACAGGGGAGCTACAAGAGACCCAGTACTTC. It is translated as CASKTGELQETQYF.

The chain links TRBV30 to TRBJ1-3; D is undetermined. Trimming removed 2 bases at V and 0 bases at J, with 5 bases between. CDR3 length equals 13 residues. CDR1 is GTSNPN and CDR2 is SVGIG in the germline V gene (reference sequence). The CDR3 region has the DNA TGTGCCTGGAGTCTGATCTCTGGAAACACCATATATTTT. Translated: CAWSLISGNTIYF.

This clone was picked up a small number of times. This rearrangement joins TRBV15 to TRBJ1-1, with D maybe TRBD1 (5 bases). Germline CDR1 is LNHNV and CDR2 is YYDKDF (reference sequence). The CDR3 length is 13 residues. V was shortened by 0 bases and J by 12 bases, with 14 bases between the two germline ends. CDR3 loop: CATSRDMPGGTFF. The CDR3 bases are TGTGCCACCAGCAGAGATATGCCCGGGGGGACTTTCTTT.

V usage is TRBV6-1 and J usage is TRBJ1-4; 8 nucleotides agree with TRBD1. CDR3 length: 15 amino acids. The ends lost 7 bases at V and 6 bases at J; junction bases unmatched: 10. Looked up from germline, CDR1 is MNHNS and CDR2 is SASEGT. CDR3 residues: CASKRQGPSDEKLFF. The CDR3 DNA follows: TGTGCCAGCAAGAGACAGGGGCCTTCTGATGAAAAACTGTTTTTT.

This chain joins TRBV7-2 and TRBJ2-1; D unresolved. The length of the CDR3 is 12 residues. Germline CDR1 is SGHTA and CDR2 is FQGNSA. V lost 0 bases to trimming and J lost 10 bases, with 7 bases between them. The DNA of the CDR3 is TGTGCCAGCAGCTTAGCCCTGGGGGAGCAGTTCTTC. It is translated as CASSLALGEQFF.

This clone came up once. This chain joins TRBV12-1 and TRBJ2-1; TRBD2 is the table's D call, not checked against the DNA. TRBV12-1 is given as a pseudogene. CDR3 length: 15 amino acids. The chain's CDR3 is CASSLTSGRVYEQFF. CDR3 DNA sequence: TGTGCCAGCAGCCTGACTAGCGGGAGGGTTTATGAGCAGTTCTTC.

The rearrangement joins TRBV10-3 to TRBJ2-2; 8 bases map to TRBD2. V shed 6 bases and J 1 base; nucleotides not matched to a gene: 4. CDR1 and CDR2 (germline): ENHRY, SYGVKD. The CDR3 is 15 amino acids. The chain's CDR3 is CAIRALAGNTGELFF. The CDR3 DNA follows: TGTGCCATCAGGGCTCTAGCGGGGAACACCGGGGAGCTGTTTTTT.

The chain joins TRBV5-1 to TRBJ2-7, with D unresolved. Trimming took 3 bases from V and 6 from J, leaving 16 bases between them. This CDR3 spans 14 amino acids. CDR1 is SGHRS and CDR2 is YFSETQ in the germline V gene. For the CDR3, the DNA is TGCGCCAGCAGCTCAGCCCCCCCCTCGGGCGAGCAGTACTTC. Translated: CASSSAPPSGEQYF.

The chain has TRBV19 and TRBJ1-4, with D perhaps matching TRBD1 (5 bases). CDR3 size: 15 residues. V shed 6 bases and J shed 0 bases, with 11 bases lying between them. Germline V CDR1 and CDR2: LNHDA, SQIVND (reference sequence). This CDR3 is CASSPRGPTNEKLFF. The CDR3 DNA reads TGTGCCAGTAGCCCACGGGGCCCAACTAATGAAAAACTGTTTTTT.

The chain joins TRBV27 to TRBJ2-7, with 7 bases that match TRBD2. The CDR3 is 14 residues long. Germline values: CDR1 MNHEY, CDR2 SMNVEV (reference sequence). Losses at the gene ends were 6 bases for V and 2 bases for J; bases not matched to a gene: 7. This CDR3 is CASSFSGTTYEQYF. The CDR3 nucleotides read TGTGCCAGCAGCTTTTCCGGGACTACCTACGAGCAGTACTTC.

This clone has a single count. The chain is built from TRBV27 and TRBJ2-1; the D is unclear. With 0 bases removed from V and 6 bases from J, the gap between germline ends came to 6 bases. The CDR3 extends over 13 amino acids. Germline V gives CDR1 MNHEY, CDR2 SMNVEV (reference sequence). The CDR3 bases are TGTGCCAGCAGTTTATCCGGTAGCAATGAGCAGTTCTTC. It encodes CASSLSGSNEQFF.

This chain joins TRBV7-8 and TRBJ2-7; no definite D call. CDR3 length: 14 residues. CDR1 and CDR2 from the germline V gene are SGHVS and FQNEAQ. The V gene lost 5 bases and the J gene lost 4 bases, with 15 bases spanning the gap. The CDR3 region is CASSEGTGYYEQYF. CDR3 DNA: TGTGCCAGCAGCGAAGGAACGGGTTATTACGAGCAGTACTTC.

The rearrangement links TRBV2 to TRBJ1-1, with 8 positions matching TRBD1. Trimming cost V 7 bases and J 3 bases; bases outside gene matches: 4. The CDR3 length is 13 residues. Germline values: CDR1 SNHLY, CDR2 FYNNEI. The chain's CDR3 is CASIQDRDTEAFF. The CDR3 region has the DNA TGTGCCAGCATCCAGGACAGGGACACTGAAGCTTTCTTT.

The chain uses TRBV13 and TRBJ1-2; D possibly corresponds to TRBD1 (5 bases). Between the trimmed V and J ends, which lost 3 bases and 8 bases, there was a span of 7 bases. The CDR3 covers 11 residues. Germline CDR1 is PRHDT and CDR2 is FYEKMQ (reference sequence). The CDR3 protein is CASSFDSGYTF. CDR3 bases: TGTGCCAGCAGCTTCGACAGCGGCTACACCTTC.

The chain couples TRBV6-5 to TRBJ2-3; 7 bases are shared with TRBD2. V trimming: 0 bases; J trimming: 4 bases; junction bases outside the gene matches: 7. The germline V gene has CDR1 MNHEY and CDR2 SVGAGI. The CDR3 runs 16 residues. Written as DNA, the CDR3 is TGTGCCAGCAGTTACTCCGGCGGGAGCTTCCCAGATACGCAGTATTTT. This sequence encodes CASSYSGGSFPDTQYF.

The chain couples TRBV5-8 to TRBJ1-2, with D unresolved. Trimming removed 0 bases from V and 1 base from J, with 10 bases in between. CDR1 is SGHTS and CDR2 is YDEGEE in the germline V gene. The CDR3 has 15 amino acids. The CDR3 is CASSLAQLLNYGYTF. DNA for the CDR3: TGTGCCAGCAGCTTGGCACAGCTCCTTAACTATGGCTACACCTTC.

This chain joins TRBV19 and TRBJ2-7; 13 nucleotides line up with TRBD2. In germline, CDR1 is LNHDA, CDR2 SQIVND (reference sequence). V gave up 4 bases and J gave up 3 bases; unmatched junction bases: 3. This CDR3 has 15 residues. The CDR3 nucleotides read TGTGCCAGTAGTAACGGACTAGCGGGAGACTACGAGCAGTACTTC. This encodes CASSNGLAGDYEQYF.